This record looks at one T cell receptor beta chain sequence and its context. The antigen is not known. Scientists ran DNA taken from cultured CD4+ T cells through the Oncomine TCR Beta short-read assay for sequencing. A single record per CDR3 protein comes from TCRdb applying MiXCR to the PCR reads. In the table there are fewer than 20,000 distinct CDR3 sequences, just under 45% of which are singletons. The data were obtained in a study of vaccination and CD4 T cells after COVID-19. Study context: Overlapping spike peptides from SARS-CoV-2, HCoV-NL63, HCoV-OC43 and HCoV-229E served to stimulate the cells.

Treatment indicated: roughly 10-day PBMC culture with coronavirus spike peptide pools or control peptides (ViraFEST assay). This CDR3 is built from 15 residues. CDR1 is SGHTA and CDR2 is FQGNSA in the germline V gene. V lost 4 bases, J lost 5 bases, and 17 bases lay in between. Sequenced material: CD4+ T cells from blood, cultured in vitro, taken after SARS-CoV-2 vaccination. The rearrangement uses TRBV7-2 and TRBJ2-5; D unclear. The sequence was obtained from a human donor who had recovered from COVID-19. The CDR3 DNA is TGTGCCAGCAGCTCCCTCGGCCGTCTGATGGAGACCCAGTACTTC. This sequence encodes CASSSLGRLMETQYF.